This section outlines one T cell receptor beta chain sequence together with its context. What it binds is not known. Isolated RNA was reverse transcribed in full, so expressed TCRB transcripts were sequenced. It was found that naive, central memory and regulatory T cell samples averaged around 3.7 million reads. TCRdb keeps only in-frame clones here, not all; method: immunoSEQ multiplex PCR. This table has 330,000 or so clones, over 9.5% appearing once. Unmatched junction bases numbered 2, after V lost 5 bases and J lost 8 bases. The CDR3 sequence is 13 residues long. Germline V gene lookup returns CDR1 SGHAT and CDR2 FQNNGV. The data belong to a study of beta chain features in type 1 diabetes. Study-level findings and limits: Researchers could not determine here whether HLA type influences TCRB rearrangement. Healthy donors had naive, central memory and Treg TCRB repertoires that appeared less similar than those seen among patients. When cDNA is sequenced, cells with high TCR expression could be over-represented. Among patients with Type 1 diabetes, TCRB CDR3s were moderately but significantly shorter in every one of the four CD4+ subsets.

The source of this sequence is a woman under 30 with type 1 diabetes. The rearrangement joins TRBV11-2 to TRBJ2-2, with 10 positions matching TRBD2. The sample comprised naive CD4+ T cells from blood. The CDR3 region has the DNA TGTGCCAGCAGCCCGACTAGCGGGGGGGAGCTGTTTTTT. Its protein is CASSPTSGGELFF. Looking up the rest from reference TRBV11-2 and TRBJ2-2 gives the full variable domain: EAGVAQSPRYKIIEKRQSVAFWCNPISGHATLYWYQQILGQGPKLLIQFQNNGVVDDSQLPKDRFSAERLKGVDSTLKIQPAKLEDSAVYLCASSPTSGGELFFGEGSRLTVL.